A selection of T cell receptor beta chains follows, all from one sample in a study of T-cell reconstitution after alpha-beta-depleted transplantation in children. A single record per CDR3 protein comes from TCRdb applying MiXCR to the PCR reads. The sample has about 32,000 distinct CDR3 sequences, around 7% seen once. The sample consisted of peripheral blood, taken 60 days after TCRalphabeta/CD19-depleted stem cell transplant. These receptor sequences come from a child under two years old who had a stem cell transplant for acute myeloid leukemia, so the T cells may come from the graft donor. Each CDR3 is given with its conserved first and last residue. A D gene is named only where the DNA matches it firmly. The size field is filled for only some rows; it gives once, few, many or a size class.

v_call	cdr3_length	clone_size	j_call	d_call	cdr3_aa	cdr3_nt
TRBV7-6	15	many	TRBJ2-2	-	CASSLVLANTGELFF	TGTGCCAGCAGCTTAGTACTAGCGAACACCGGGGAGCTGTTTTTT
TRBV12-3/TRBV12-4	13	many	TRBJ1-5	-	CASNQGSNQPQHF	TGTGCCAGCAACCAGGGGAGCAATCAGCCCCAGCATTTT
TRBV19	13	-	TRBJ2-7	-	CASSMGLHYEQYF	TGTGCCAGTAGTATGGGACTCCACTACGAGCAGTACTTC
TRBV29-1	15	many	TRBJ2-2	-	CSVERRSVNTGELFF	TGCAGCGTTGAGAGACGGTCCGTGAACACCGGGGAGCTGTTTTTT
TRBV30	15	few	TRBJ2-7	TRBD2	CAWSEPGLSSYEQYF	TGTGCCTGGAGTGAGCCGGGACTAAGCTCCTACGAGCAGTACTTC
TRBV20-1	16	many	TRBJ2-3	TRBD2	CSARYPAGGSTDTQYF	TGCAGTGCTAGATATCCAGCGGGGGGAAGCACAGATACGCAGTATTTT
TRBV12-3/TRBV12-4	16	many	TRBJ1-5	-	CASSDTTKGGNQPQHF	TGTGCCAGCAGTGACACGACAAAAGGAGGCAATCAGCCCCAGCATTTT
TRBV5-1	14	many	TRBJ2-6	-	CASSLSSGANVLTF	TGCGCCAGCAGCTTAAGCTCTGGGGCCAACGTCCTGACTTTC
TRBV9	15	many	TRBJ2-5	TRBD2	CASSRAGEFRETQYF	TGTGCCAGCAGCCGCGCGGGAGAATTTCGAGAGACCCAGTACTTC
TRBV7-4	15	many	TRBJ1-1	-	CASSSSNTDLRRAFF	TGTGCCAGCAGCTCATCCAATACGGACCTCAGGAGGGCTTTCTTT
TRBV24-1	16	many	TRBJ2-1	TRBD1	CATSDPWTGLFDEQFF	TGTGCCACCAGTGATCCCTGGACAGGGCTGTTCGATGAGCAGTTCTTC
TRBV29-1	20	many	TRBJ1-2	TRBD1	CSVEDRHWLGQGTLNYGYTF	TGCAGCGTTGAAGATCGTCACTGGTTGGGACAGGGGACTCTTAACTATGGCTACACCTTC
TRBV24-1	13	many	TRBJ2-1	TRBD2	CATSVGGINEQFF	TGTGCCACCAGTGTGGGAGGGATCAATGAGCAGTTCTTC
TRBV28	20	many	TRBJ1-5	TRBD1	CASSFGPGNRGWARNQPQHF	TGTGCCAGCAGTTTTGGGCCTGGAAACAGGGGGTGGGCTCGAAATCAGCCCCAGCATTTT
TRBV20-1	16	many	TRBJ2-5	TRBD2	CSARDWRTSGRETQYF	TGCAGTGCTAGAGATTGGCGGACTAGCGGGAGAGAGACCCAGTACTTC
TRBV4-1	14	many	TRBJ2-7	TRBD1	CASSPGQGAYEQYF	TGCGCCAGCAGCCCTGGACAGGGGGCCTACGAGCAGTACTTC
TRBV12-3/TRBV12-4	13	many	TRBJ2-1	-	CASRDRTYNEQFF	TGTGCCAGCAGGGACAGAACCTACAATGAGCAGTTCTTC
TRBV20-1	14	many	TRBJ2-7	TRBD2	CSARVAGGFYEQYF	TGCAGTGCTAGAGTAGCGGGGGGGTTCTACGAGCAGTACTTC
TRBV29-1	15	many	TRBJ1-6	TRBD1	CSVLDGTGLNSPLHF	TGCAGCGTTCTGGACGGGACAGGGCTGAATTCACCCCTCCACTTT
TRBV12-3/TRBV12-4	19	few	TRBJ2-3	-	CAFSLASFKGWQYTDTQYF	TGTGCCTTCAGTTTAGCGTCGTTTAAAGGGTGGCAGTACACAGATACGCAGTATTTT
TRBV4-2	17	many	TRBJ2-7	TRBD2	CASSQEWREGNYYEQYF	TGTGCCAGCAGCCAAGAGTGGCGGGAGGGCAACTACTACGAGCAGTACTTC
TRBV25-1	15	many	TRBJ2-3	TRBD1	CASSDYRGGTDTQYF	TGTGCCAGCAGTGATTACAGGGGAGGCACAGATACGCAGTATTTT
TRBV24-1	15	many	TRBJ2-7	-	CATSDPRASTYEQYF	TGTGCCACCAGTGATCCGCGGGCCAGTACCTACGAGCAGTACTTC
TRBV20-1	14	many	TRBJ1-2	-	CSAREWGAGYGYTF	TGCAGTGCTAGAGAGTGGGGGGCGGGATATGGCTACACCTTC
TRBV24-1	12	many	TRBJ2-4	-	CATSDAENIQYF	TGTGCCACCAGTGATGCGGAAAACATTCAGTACTTC
TRBV7-2	15	many	TRBJ1-3	-	CASSLVDNSGNTIYF	TGTGCCAGCAGCTTAGTCGACAACTCTGGAAACACCATATATTTT
TRBV5-6	13	many	TRBJ1-6	-	CASSWGGNSPLHF	TGTGCCAGCAGCTGGGGGGGGAATTCACCCCTCCACTTT
TRBV29-1	13	many	TRBJ2-7	TRBD2	CSATGGGSYEQYF	TGCAGCGCCACCGGGGGGGGCTCCTACGAGCAGTACTTC
TRBV11-2	16	-	TRBJ1-2	-	CASSFGILTVANGYTF	TGTGCCAGCAGCTTTGGGATATTGACGGTTGCTAATGGCTACACCTTC
TRBV7-8	15	many	TRBJ2-7	TRBD1	CASSLRSQGQGEQYF	TGTGCCAGCAGCTTAAGGTCACAGGGGCAAGGCGAGCAGTACTTC
TRBV4-2	14	many	TRBJ1-2	TRBD1	CASSQGGQWDGYTF	TGTGCCAGCAGCCAAGGGGGACAGTGGGATGGCTACACCTTC
TRBV7-3	15	many	TRBJ2-1	-	CASSLTGPVYNEQFF	TGTGCCAGCAGCTTAACGGGGCCGGTTTACAATGAGCAGTTCTTC
TRBV7-9	15	many	TRBJ2-3	-	CASSRRSGPSDTQYF	TGTGCCAGCAGCCGACGTAGCGGTCCCTCCGATACGCAGTATTTT
TRBV7-2	15	many	TRBJ1-5	TRBD1	CASSQTGTAYQPQHF	TGTGCCAGCAGCCAAACTGGGACAGCATATCAGCCCCAGCATTTT
TRBV27	14	many	TRBJ1-1	TRBD1	CASSLVGQGNEAFF	TGTGCCAGCAGTCTCGTGGGACAGGGAAATGAAGCTTTCTTT
TRBV7-9	16	many	TRBJ2-7	TRBD1	CASSPRGQALLYEQYF	TGTGCCAGCAGCCCCCGCGGACAGGCTCTACTCTACGAGCAGTACTTC
TRBV24-1	15	-	TRBJ2-7	TRBD1	CATSDPDRGVYEQYF	TGTGCCACCAGTGACCCGGACAGGGGCGTGTACGAGCAGTACTTC
TRBV11-1	18	many	TRBJ2-2	-	CASSSPSGQGSKGGELFF	TGTGCCAGCAGCTCCCCCTCGGGCCAGGGAAGTAAAGGCGGGGAGCTGTTTTTT
TRBV28	14	many	TRBJ2-7	-	CASSPTGTPYEQYF	TGTGCCAGCAGCCCGACCGGGACACCATACGAGCAGTACTTC
TRBV9	14	-	TRBJ2-4	-	CASSVVGAKNIQYF	TGTGCCAGCAGCGTAGTTGGGGCCAAAAACATTCAGTACTTC
TRBV19	14	many	TRBJ2-2	-	CASSMGGGNGELFF	TGTGCCAGTAGTATGGGGGGGGGCAACGGGGAGCTGTTTTTT
TRBV18	16	once	TRBJ1-4	-	CASSTSWGRPAEKLFF	TGTGCCAGCTCTACCTCGTGGGGGCGCCCGGCGGAAAAACTGTTTTTT
TRBV6-2/TRBV6-3	11	many	TRBJ2-7	-	CASSYSSEQYF	TGTGCCAGCAGTTACTCAAGCGAGCAGTACTTC
TRBV9	15	many	TRBJ2-7	-	CASSAGQTSSYEQYF	TGTGCCAGCAGCGCCGGACAGACGAGCTCCTACGAGCAGTACTTC